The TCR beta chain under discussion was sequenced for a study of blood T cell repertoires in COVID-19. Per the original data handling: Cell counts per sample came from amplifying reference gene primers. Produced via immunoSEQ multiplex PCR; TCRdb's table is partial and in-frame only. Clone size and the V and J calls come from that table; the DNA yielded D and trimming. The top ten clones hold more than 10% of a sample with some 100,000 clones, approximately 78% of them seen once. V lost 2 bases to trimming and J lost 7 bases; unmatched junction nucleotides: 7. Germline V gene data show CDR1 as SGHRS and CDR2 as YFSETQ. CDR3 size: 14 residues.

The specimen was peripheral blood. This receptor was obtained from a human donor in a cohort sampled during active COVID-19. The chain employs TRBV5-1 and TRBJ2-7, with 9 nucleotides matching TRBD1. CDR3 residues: CASSLQGALEEQYF. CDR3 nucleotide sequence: TGCGCCAGCAGCTTACAGGGGGCATTGGAAGAGCAGTACTTC.